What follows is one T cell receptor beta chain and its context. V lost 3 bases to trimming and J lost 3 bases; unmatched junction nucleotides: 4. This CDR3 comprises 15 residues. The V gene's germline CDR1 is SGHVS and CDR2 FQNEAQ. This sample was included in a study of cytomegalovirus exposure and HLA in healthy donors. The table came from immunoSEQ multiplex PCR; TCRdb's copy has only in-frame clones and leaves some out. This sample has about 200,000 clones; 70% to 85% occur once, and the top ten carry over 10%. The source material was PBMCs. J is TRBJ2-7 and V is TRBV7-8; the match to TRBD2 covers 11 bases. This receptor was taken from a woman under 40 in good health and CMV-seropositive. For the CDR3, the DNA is TGTGCCAGCAGCTTCCCGGGACTAGCGGACTACGAGCAGTACTTC. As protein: CASSFPGLADYEQYF.